This T cell receptor beta chain was sequenced during a study of identical twins. Study-wide points: Fewer insertions marked abundant cord blood beta clonotypes; young adult naive trended weakly, memory not at all.

TCRdb reanalysed the 5' RACE reads using MiXCR and keeps one entry per CDR3 protein. The sample lists 400,000 to 600,000 distinct CDR3 sequences; 20% to 25% were seen once. The CDR3 extends over 15 amino acids. After removal of 4 bases from V and 2 bases from J, the junction contained 2 bases not matched to a gene. A note on this clonotype: The antigen is undetermined.

These data also formed part of another study, on yellow fever vaccine responses in identical twins.

Input material: CD4+ T cells sorted from blood. The chain carries TRBV12-3 or TRBV12-4 and TRBJ2-1; 10 bases align to TRBD1. This receptor was identified in a woman aged 18-29 years in good health. DNA of the CDR3: TGTGCCAGCAGTTGGGACAGGGGAGCCTACAATGAGCAGTTCTTC. Protein sequence: CASSWDRGAYNEQFF.